This TCR beta chain was identified in a study of graft-versus-host responses after intestinal transplantation. The data were produced by immunoSEQ multiplex PCR, yet TCRdb's version contains in-frame clones alone and is incomplete. The table has tens of thousands of clones, roughly 90% seen once. This CDR3 has 16 residues. Germline V lookup: CDR1 SGHRS, CDR2 YFSETQ. The V segment lost 4 bases and the J segment 5 bases; nucleotides outside the gene matches: 11. Turning to this clone: Antigen: not known.

The sequence came from a human donor who received an intestinal transplant. The chain has TRBV5-1 and TRBJ2-5; 10 nucleotides match TRBD1. The material sequenced was unstimulated CD8+ T cells sorted from spleen or lymph node cells, taken before intestinal transplant. The CDR3 nucleotides read TGCGCCAGCAGCGACAGGGGGCGCGGCGGAGATGAGACCCAGTACTTC. This encodes CASSDRGRGGDETQYF. Filled out from reference TRBV5-1 and TRBJ2-5, the complete variable domain reads KAGVTQTPRYLIKTRGQQVTLSCSPISGHRSVSWYQQTPGQGLQFLFEYFSETQRNKGNFPGRFSGRQFSNSRSEMNVSTLELGDSALYLCASSDRGRGGDETQYFGPGTRLLVL.